Listed below are T cell receptor beta chains from one sample, sequenced in a study of cytomegalovirus exposure and HLA in healthy donors. Method: immunoSEQ multiplex PCR; TCRdb's copy keeps in-frame clones and lacks some. The table lists about 110,000 clones, around 73% of them singletons. Sample: PBMCs. The source is a man aged 25-45 years in good health and CMV-seronegative. Both conserved end residues are part of each CDR3. D genes are given only for firm matches. The listing skips clone size in some rows; elsewhere it reads once, few, many or a size class.

clone_size	d_call	v_call	j_call	cdr3_aa	cdr3_nt
-	TRBD2	TRBV10-3	TRBJ2-5	CAISELRGGGETQYF	TGTGCCATCAGTGAGCTAAGGGGCGGGGGAGAGACCCAGTACTTC
-	TRBD1	TRBV6-5	TRBJ2-7	CASSYSLTGATYEQYF	TGTGCCAGCAGTTACTCTTTGACAGGGGCCACGTACGAGCAGTACTTC
-	-	TRBV27	TRBJ1-4	CASSFNRYSSSYEKLFF	TGTGCCAGCAGTTTCAACAGATACAGTTCCTCCTATGAAAAACTGTTTTTT
few	-	TRBV7-9	TRBJ1-1	CASSAPLGTGRGTEAFF	TGTGCCAGCAGCGCGCCCCTGGGAACAGGGAGAGGGACTGAAGCTTTCTTT
-	TRBD1	TRBV6-1	TRBJ2-1	CASSEIRTGGNEQFF	TGTGCCAGCAGCGAAATTAGGACAGGGGGCAATGAGCAGTTCTTC
-	TRBD2	TRBV5-1	TRBJ2-5	CASTPSGGKETQYF	TGCGCCAGCACCCCTAGCGGGGGGAAAGAGACCCAGTACTTC
-	-	TRBV11-2	TRBJ1-4	CASSLGDRPDNEKLFF	TGTGCCAGCAGCTTAGGCGACAGGCCTGATAATGAAAAACTGTTTTTT
-	TRBD2	TRBV28	TRBJ2-7	CASRERGGLYEQYF	TGTGCCAGCAGAGAGCGGGGGGGCCTGTACGAGCAGTACTTC
-	-	TRBV30	TRBJ2-3	CAWSPRRQPGTDTQYF	TGTGCCTGGAGTCCCCGAAGGCAGCCGGGGACAGATACGCAGTATTTT
-	TRBD1	TRBV6-1	TRBJ2-7	CASSEDRGLYEQYF	TGTGCCAGCAGTGAAGACAGGGGCCTCTACGAGCAGTACTTC
-	-	TRBV2	TRBJ2-7	CASSEFPRGKYF	TGTGCCAGCAGTGAATTCCCCCGGGGAAAGTACTTC
-	-	TRBV12-5	TRBJ2-1	CASGLAAKFEQFF	TGTGCTAGTGGTTTAGCCGCGAAGTTTGAGCAGTTCTTC
few	TRBD1	TRBV29-1	TRBJ2-7	CSVEGTGGAEQYF	TGCAGCGTTGAAGGGACAGGGGGCGCCGAGCAGTACTTC
-	TRBD2	TRBV7-9	TRBJ2-7	CASILTSESSYEQYF	TGTGCCAGCATCCTGACTAGCGAGAGCTCCTACGAGCAGTACTTC
-	-	TRBV7-9	TRBJ2-3	CASSDGSIDTQYF	TGTGCCAGCAGCGATGGGAGCATCGATACGCAGTATTTT
-	-	TRBV6-5	TRBJ2-7	CASSYSRRDITYEQYF	TGTGCCAGCAGTTACTCGAGAAGGGACATAACCTACGAGCAGTACTTC
few	-	TRBV5-8	TRBJ2-5	CASSPGRAGIETQYF	TGTGCCAGCAGCCCCGGCCGGGCAGGGATAGAGACCCAGTACTTC
once	-	TRBV6-6	TRBJ1-1	CASSYSGREGTEAFF	TGTGCCAGCAGTTACTCGGGCAGGGAGGGGACTGAAGCTTTCTTT
few	-	TRBV5-6	TRBJ1-2	CASSLSREVIYGYTF	TGTGCCAGCAGCTTGTCCAGGGAGGTGATCTATGGCTACACCTTC
-	TRBD1	TRBV5-1	TRBJ2-5	CASTFGTGEETQYF	TGCGCCAGCACCTTCGGGACAGGGGAGGAGACCCAGTACTTC
-	TRBD2	TRBV19	TRBJ2-7	CASAIIAGSYYEQYF	TGTGCCAGTGCAATTATAGCGGGATCGTACTACGAGCAGTACTTC
-	-	TRBV7-9	TRBJ1-6	CASSSTESNSPLHF	TGTGCCAGCAGCTCGACAGAATCGAATTCACCCCTCCACTTT
-	TRBD1	TRBV28	TRBJ2-2	CASRSGRGLSGYTGELFF	TGTGCCAGCAGATCTGGCAGGGGGCTGTCTGGTTACACCGGGGAGCTGTTTTTT
few	-	TRBV10-3	TRBJ1-1	CAISVEHQNTEAFF	TGTGCCATCAGTGTGGAGCACCAAAACACTGAAGCTTTCTTT
-	-	TRBV6-4	TRBJ1-1	CASSDGEWRKNPAFF	TGTGCCAGCAGTGACGGGGAGTGGCGCAAAAACCCAGCTTTCTTT